These T cell receptor beta chains were read from a single sample in a study of cytomegalovirus exposure and HLA in healthy donors. The protocol was immunoSEQ multiplex PCR, while the TCRdb copy is restricted to in-frame clones and leaves out a portion. This sample's table has 200,000 to 250,000 clones. The sample comprised PBMCs. The receptors were gathered from a woman aged 30 to 39 in good health and CMV-seropositive. CDR3s include the opening cysteine and the closing phenylalanine or tryptophan. D genes are given only for firm matches.

j_call v_call d_call cdr3_aa cdr3_nt
TRBJ2-5 TRBV4-2 TRBD2 CASSSSSAGGLETQYF TGTGCCAGCAGCTCCTCCTCAGCGGGGGGGTTAGAGACCCAGTACTTC
TRBJ2-3 TRBV7-2 . CASSSFESEDTQYF TGTGCCAGCAGCTCCTTCGAATCCGAGGATACGCAGTATTTT
TRBJ1-4 TRBV10-3 TRBD1 CAISESPGQGAVGEKLFF TGTGCCATCAGTGAGTCTCCGGGACAGGGGGCAGTAGGCGAAAAACTGTTTTTT
TRBJ2-5 TRBV7-9 TRBD1 CASSQTGFQETQYF TGTGCCAGCAGCCAGACAGGGTTCCAAGAGACCCAGTACTTC
TRBJ1-1 TRBV28 TRBD1 CASRPTGGIRNTEAFF TGTGCCAGCAGGCCCACAGGGGGCATTCGGAACACTGAAGCTTTCTTT
TRBJ1-2 TRBV28 . CASSRTEFYGYTF TGTGCCAGCAGTCGGACAGAATTCTATGGCTACACCTTC
TRBJ1-2 TRBV6-1 . CASSDKPRAYGYTF TGTGCCAGCAGTGACAAACCGAGAGCCTATGGCTACACCTTC
TRBJ2-7 TRBV5-1 TRBD1 CASSSLGTAAYEQYF TGCGCCAGCAGCTCGTTAGGGACAGCCGCCTACGAGCAGTACTTC
TRBJ2-7 TRBV5-3 TRBD1 CARSLGQGRNEQYF TGTGCCAGAAGCCTTGGACAGGGTAGGAACGAGCAGTACTTC
TRBJ1-5 TRBV9 . CASSVDSTVPQHF TGTGCCAGCAGCGTCGACAGCACAGTGCCCCAGCATTTT
TRBJ2-2 TRBV27 TRBD2 CASRTTSGVAGELFF TGTGCCAGCAGAACTACTAGCGGGGTAGCCGGGGAGCTGTTTTTT
TRBJ2-7 TRBV7-2 TRBD1 CASSSGQGTYEQYF TGTGCCAGCAGCTCTGGACAGGGAACCTACGAGCAGTACTTC
TRBJ2-7 TRBV9 . CASSVGGGGSGEQYF TGTGCCAGCAGCGTAGGAGGGGGGGGATCTGGCGAGCAGTACTTC
TRBJ2-2 TRBV5-4 . CASSLEQGNTGELFF TGTGCCAGCAGCTTAGAACAGGGTAACACCGGGGAGCTGTTTTTT
TRBJ2-1 TRBV6-5 . CASSYTLAPSYNEQFF TGTGCCAGCAGTTACACCCTGGCCCCCTCCTACAATGAGCAGTTCTTC
TRBJ2-1 TRBV9 TRBD2 CASSVAGLAGDRETYNEQFF TGTGCCAGCAGCGTAGCGGGACTAGCGGGGGATCGGGAGACCTACAATGAGCAGTTCTTC
TRBJ1-4 TRBV6-5 . CASSYWSTRREKLFF TGTGCCAGCAGTTACTGGTCCACTCGGAGGGAAAAACTGTTTTTT
TRBJ2-7 TRBV5-6 TRBD2 CASSYGGGPYEQYF TGTGCCAGCAGCTACGGGGGGGGTCCCTACGAGCAGTACTTC
TRBJ1-2 TRBV19 . CASSSASGGLGGYTF TGTGCCAGTAGTTCGGCGTCCGGGGGGCTGGGTGGCTACACCTTC
TRBJ1-2 TRBV2 . CASSEGIWGEHGYTF TGTGCCAGCAGTGAAGGTATATGGGGGGAACATGGCTACACCTTC
TRBJ2-1 TRBV4-3 . CASSQDLRGSGNEQFF TGCGCCAGCAGCCAAGATTTAAGAGGGTCGGGCAATGAGCAGTTCTTC
TRBJ2-1 TRBV28 . CASSSPIVRETGSYNEQFF TGTGCCAGCAGTTCCCCCATCGTGAGGGAAACAGGGTCGTACAATGAGCAGTTCTTC
TRBJ1-1 TRBV19 . CASLEGGPNTEAFF TGTGCCAGTTTGGAAGGGGGACCCAACACTGAAGCTTTCTTT
TRBJ2-5 TRBV6-6 TRBD2 CASSHIAGGQETQYF TGTGCCAGCAGTCACATAGCGGGAGGGCAAGAGACCCAGTACTTC
TRBJ1-2 TRBV27 TRBD1 CASSLQTGGDYGYTF TGTGCCAGCAGTTTACAGACAGGGGGCGACTATGGCTACACCTTC
TRBJ1-1 TRBV29-1 . CSVNRDQPAFF TGCAGCGTTAACAGGGACCAACCGGCTTTCTTT
TRBJ2-2 TRBV10-3 TRBD2 CAISESGRGGLDTGELFF TGTGCCATCAGTGAGTCTGGGCGGGGGGGCCTAGACACCGGGGAGCTGTTTTTT
TRBJ1-1 TRBV4-1 . CASSQAIDRVMNTEAFF TGCGCCAGCAGCCAAGCTATTGACCGGGTCATGAACACTGAAGCTTTCTTT
TRBJ2-5 TRBV2 . CASSEAGSQGYF TGTGCCAGCAGTGAAGCCGGGTCCCAAGGGTACTTC
TRBJ1-1 TRBV7-8 . CASSTTDTEAFF TGTGCCAGCAGCACAACAGACACTGAAGCTTTCTTT
TRBJ2-6 TRBV4-3 . CASSQEKRSSGANVLTF TGCGCCAGCAGCCAAGAGAAGAGGAGCTCTGGGGCCAACGTCCTGACTTTC
TRBJ1-4 TRBV15 . CATSSRRGTLATNEKLFF TGTGCCACCAGCAGTCGGAGGGGCACTCTCGCTACTAATGAAAAACTGTTTTTT
TRBJ2-3 TRBV5-4 TRBD2 CASSSASGGPGGTQYF TGTGCCAGCAGTTCTGCTAGCGGGGGCCCGGGGGGTACGCAGTATTTT
TRBJ1-3 TRBV18 . CASSPQAGTRYSGNTIYF TGTGCCAGCTCACCACAAGCCGGGACAAGATACTCTGGAAACACCATATATTTT
TRBJ1-1 TRBV5-1 . CASRDTGANTEAFF TGCGCCAGCAGGGACACCGGAGCAAACACTGAAGCTTTCTTT